The rows below give T cell receptor beta chains drawn from one sample of a study of shared clonotypes between healthy human individuals. Sequenced by immunoSEQ multiplex PCR; TCRdb stores in-frame clones only, minus some. The repertoire holds some 2.4 million clones, with 93% as singletons. The sample was naive CD4+ T cells from PBMCs. The receptor source for this set is a man between 18 and 35 years old in good health. Some clones in this sample may be carry-over from other donors' samples. The CDR3 runs from the conserved cysteine through the conserved F or W. Each record gives: clone size, D gene, V gene, J gene, CDR3 protein, CDR3 DNA. D genes are given only for firm matches. Clone size is shown for a subset of rows, as once, few, many or a class of expanded clone.

clone size: few
D gene: TRBD1
V gene: TRBV7-9
J gene: TRBJ1-1
CDR3 protein: CASSEQGGNTEAFF
CDR3 DNA: TGTGCCAGCAGCGAACAGGGGGGGAACACTGAAGCTTTCTTT

clone size: few
D gene: .
V gene: TRBV4-1
J gene: TRBJ2-7
CDR3 protein: CASSQMDRIYEQYF
CDR3 DNA: TGCGCCAGCAGCCAGATGGACAGAATCTACGAGCAGTACTTC

clone size: once
D gene: .
V gene: TRBV2
J gene: TRBJ2-3
CDR3 protein: CASSQTRLDTQYF
CDR3 DNA: TGTGCCAGCAGCCAGACCCGGTTAGATACGCAGTATTTT

clone size: .
D gene: TRBD1
V gene: TRBV5-1
J gene: TRBJ2-3
CDR3 protein: CASSLGQGWDTQYF
CDR3 DNA: TGCGCCAGCAGCCTGGGACAGGGATGGGATACGCAGTATTTT

clone size: .
D gene: TRBD1
V gene: TRBV7-9
J gene: TRBJ1-2
CDR3 protein: CASRPLSGQEVSNYGYTF
CDR3 DNA: TGTGCCAGCCGCCCTTTATCGGGACAGGAGGTTTCTAACTATGGCTACACCTTC

clone size: .
D gene: .
V gene: TRBV19
J gene: TRBJ1-5
CDR3 protein: CASSPPREFQPQHF
CDR3 DNA: TGTGCCAGTAGTCCCCCCAGGGAGTTTCAGCCCCAGCATTTT

clone size: few
D gene: .
V gene: TRBV19
J gene: TRBJ1-1
CDR3 protein: CASSIEGGTEAFF
CDR3 DNA: TGTGCCAGTAGTATTGAAGGGGGCACTGAAGCTTTCTTT

clone size: .
D gene: TRBD1
V gene: TRBV7-9
J gene: TRBJ2-7
CDR3 protein: CASSRQGYEQYF
CDR3 DNA: TGTGCCAGCAGCAGACAGGGCTACGAGCAGTACTTC

clone size: .
D gene: TRBD2
V gene: TRBV9
J gene: TRBJ2-3
CDR3 protein: CASSVENSGRAQDTQYF
CDR3 DNA: TGTGCCAGCAGCGTAGAAAATAGCGGGAGGGCCCAAGATACGCAGTATTTT

clone size: once
D gene: .
V gene: TRBV7-3
J gene: TRBJ2-5
CDR3 protein: CASSRGGKLGTQYF
CDR3 DNA: TGTGCCAGCAGCCGAGGAGGGAAGTTGGGGACCCAGTACTTC

clone size: .
D gene: TRBD1
V gene: TRBV5-5
J gene: TRBJ2-5
CDR3 protein: CASSLGLRDRGETQYF
CDR3 DNA: TGTGCCAGCAGCTTGGGGCTTAGGGACAGGGGAGAGACCCAGTACTTC

clone size: .
D gene: TRBD1
V gene: TRBV28
J gene: TRBJ1-2
CDR3 protein: CASSLGTVFYGYTF
CDR3 DNA: TGTGCCAGCAGTTTGGGGACAGTCTTTTATGGCTACACCTTC

clone size: .
D gene: TRBD1
V gene: TRBV10-3
J gene: TRBJ1-2
CDR3 protein: CAISEPGQGLLPYGYTF
CDR3 DNA: TGTGCCATCAGTGAACCGGGACAGGGGCTCCTTCCGTATGGCTACACCTTC

clone size: .
D gene: .
V gene: TRBV15
J gene: TRBJ1-3
CDR3 protein: CATAGPTSGNTIYF
CDR3 DNA: TGTGCCACGGCCGGACCGACCTCTGGAAACACCATATATTTT

clone size: once
D gene: .
V gene: TRBV7-9
J gene: TRBJ2-1
CDR3 protein: CASSSLGGDRSYNEQFF
CDR3 DNA: TGTGCCAGCAGCTCCCTCGGAGGGGACCGCTCCTACAATGAGCAGTTCTTC

clone size: once
D gene: TRBD1
V gene: TRBV5-1
J gene: TRBJ2-1
CDR3 protein: CASSLRGDRAYNEQFF
CDR3 DNA: TGCGCCAGCAGCTTGAGAGGAGACAGGGCGTACAATGAGCAGTTCTTC

clone size: .
D gene: TRBD2
V gene: TRBV7-2
J gene: TRBJ2-7
CDR3 protein: CASSIYPQREDYEQYF
CDR3 DNA: TGTGCCAGCAGCATATACCCCCAGCGGGAGGACTACGAGCAGTACTTC

clone size: once
D gene: .
V gene: TRBV21-1
J gene: TRBJ1-1
CDR3 protein: CASSKISGRTLGNTEAFF
CDR3 DNA: TGTGCCAGCAGCAAGATCTCAGGGAGGACCCTAGGGAACACTGAAGCTTTCTTT

clone size: .
D gene: .
V gene: TRBV9
J gene: TRBJ1-1
CDR3 protein: CASSVEQNTEAFF
CDR3 DNA: TGTGCCAGCAGCGTAGAACAGAACACTGAAGCTTTCTTT

clone size: .
D gene: .
V gene: TRBV5-1
J gene: TRBJ1-1
CDR3 protein: CASSTWTLNTEAFF
CDR3 DNA: TGCGCCAGCAGCACCTGGACCTTGAACACTGAAGCTTTCTTT

clone size: .
D gene: TRBD1
V gene: TRBV5-1
J gene: TRBJ2-3
CDR3 protein: CASSPGQPSTDTQYF
CDR3 DNA: TGCGCCAGCAGCCCGGGACAGCCAAGCACAGATACGCAGTATTTT

clone size: .
D gene: TRBD1
V gene: TRBV15
J gene: TRBJ1-2
CDR3 protein: CATSRDRGQGNLYGYTF
CDR3 DNA: TGTGCCACCAGCAGAGATCGGGGACAGGGGAATCTCTATGGCTACACCTTC

clone size: .
D gene: .
V gene: TRBV25-1
J gene: TRBJ1-1
CDR3 protein: CASLKVRPLGTEAFF
CDR3 DNA: TGTGCCAGCCTGAAGGTCCGCCCCCTCGGAACTGAAGCTTTCTTT

clone size: .
D gene: TRBD1
V gene: TRBV5-1
J gene: TRBJ2-7
CDR3 protein: CASSPTGQGEGEQYF
CDR3 DNA: TGCGCCAGCAGCCCAACCGGACAGGGGGAGGGCGAGCAGTACTTC

clone size: .
D gene: TRBD1
V gene: TRBV19
J gene: TRBJ1-2
CDR3 protein: CASNAQGDYGYTF
CDR3 DNA: TGTGCCAGTAATGCACAGGGGGACTATGGCTACACCTTC

clone size: .
D gene: TRBD1
V gene: TRBV12-5
J gene: TRBJ1-2
CDR3 protein: CASGSSGTVDYGYTF
CDR3 DNA: TGTGCTAGTGGTTCATCTGGGACAGTCGACTATGGCTACACCTTC

clone size: few
D gene: TRBD1
V gene: TRBV6-5
J gene: TRBJ1-2
CDR3 protein: CASSTLRTGSGYTF
CDR3 DNA: TGTGCCAGCAGTACCCTCCGGACAGGGTCTGGCTACACCTTC

clone size: .
D gene: TRBD2
V gene: TRBV27
J gene: TRBJ2-7
CDR3 protein: CASSSHRGGPPTEQYF
CDR3 DNA: TGTGCCAGCAGTTCCCATCGCGGGGGGCCCCCTACAGAGCAGTACTTC

clone size: .
D gene: .
V gene: TRBV5-5
J gene: TRBJ1-5
CDR3 protein: CASSLSFWGGTNQPQHF
CDR3 DNA: TGTGCCAGCAGCTTGTCTTTCTGGGGAGGGACCAATCAGCCCCAGCATTTT

clone size: .
D gene: .
V gene: TRBV9
J gene: TRBJ2-1
CDR3 protein: CASSVANSAQKLWDNEQFF
CDR3 DNA: TGTGCCAGCAGCGTAGCTAATAGCGCTCAAAAGCTCTGGGACAATGAGCAGTTCTTC

clone size: .
D gene: .
V gene: TRBV5-1
J gene: TRBJ2-5
CDR3 protein: CASSARTAGETQYF
CDR3 DNA: TGCGCCAGCAGCGCCCGGACAGCCGGCGAGACCCAGTACTTC

clone size: .
D gene: .
V gene: TRBV5-4
J gene: TRBJ2-7
CDR3 protein: CASSPEARSPYEQYF
CDR3 DNA: TGTGCCAGCAGCCCAGAGGCGCGGTCGCCCTACGAGCAGTACTTC

clone size: .
D gene: .
V gene: TRBV5-3
J gene: TRBJ1-5
CDR3 protein: CARSLGLADNQPQHF
CDR3 DNA: TGTGCCAGAAGCTTGGGTTTGGCAGACAATCAGCCCCAGCATTTT

clone size: .
D gene: TRBD1
V gene: TRBV29-1
J gene: TRBJ2-1
CDR3 protein: CSVLSEPLTGRYNEQFF
CDR3 DNA: TGCAGCGTACTCAGCGAACCCTTGACAGGGCGCTACAATGAGCAGTTCTTC

clone size: .
D gene: .
V gene: TRBV6-5
J gene: TRBJ2-5
CDR3 protein: CASSYREAQYF
CDR3 DNA: TGTGCCAGCAGTTACAGAGAGGCCCAGTACTTC

clone size: .
D gene: TRBD2
V gene: TRBV5-4
J gene: TRBJ2-7
CDR3 protein: CASSPNGLAGIYEQYF
CDR3 DNA: TGTGCCAGCAGCCCAAATGGACTAGCGGGGATCTACGAGCAGTACTTC

clone size: once
D gene: .
V gene: TRBV28
J gene: TRBJ1-1
CDR3 protein: CASKSGFLTEAFF
CDR3 DNA: TGTGCCAGCAAGTCAGGGTTCCTCACTGAAGCTTTCTTT

clone size: .
D gene: .
V gene: TRBV7-9
J gene: TRBJ2-2
CDR3 protein: CASSLDWLADTGELFF
CDR3 DNA: TGTGCCAGCAGCTTAGATTGGCTAGCAGACACCGGGGAGCTGTTTTTT

clone size: .
D gene: .
V gene: TRBV6-5
J gene: TRBJ2-5
CDR3 protein: CASSKHRVGETQYF
CDR3 DNA: TGTGCCAGCAGCAAACACCGGGTCGGGGAGACCCAGTACTTC

clone size: .
D gene: TRBD1
V gene: TRBV5-1
J gene: TRBJ2-7
CDR3 protein: CASSLAGQGALYEQYF
CDR3 DNA: TGCGCCAGCAGCTTGGCGGGCCAGGGGGCGCTGTACGAGCAGTACTTC

clone size: .
D gene: TRBD2
V gene: TRBV7-2
J gene: TRBJ2-3
CDR3 protein: CASSPDGTSSDTQYF
CDR3 DNA: TGTGCCAGCAGCCCGGATGGGACTAGCTCAGATACGCAGTATTTT

clone size: .
D gene: .
V gene: TRBV29-1
J gene: TRBJ1-3
CDR3 protein: CSVGHRGNSGNTIYF
CDR3 DNA: TGCAGCGTTGGTCACCGCGGGAACTCTGGAAACACCATATATTTT

clone size: .
D gene: TRBD1
V gene: TRBV18
J gene: TRBJ2-3
CDR3 protein: CASSPGTGVFGTQYF
CDR3 DNA: TGTGCCAGCTCACCAGGGACAGGGGTTTTTGGTACGCAGTATTTT

clone size: .
D gene: .
V gene: TRBV14
J gene: TRBJ1-3
CDR3 protein: CASSQDTPYSGNTIYF
CDR3 DNA: TGTGCCAGCAGCCAAGATACCCCCTACTCTGGAAACACCATATATTTT

clone size: .
D gene: TRBD1
V gene: TRBV5-1
J gene: TRBJ2-1
CDR3 protein: CASSEGQGVLYNEQFF
CDR3 DNA: TGCGCCAGCAGCGAGGGACAGGGGGTGTTGTACAATGAGCAGTTCTTC

clone size: .
D gene: TRBD1
V gene: TRBV5-1
J gene: TRBJ2-7
CDR3 protein: CASSLGRTGTYEQYF
CDR3 DNA: TGCGCCAGCAGCTTGGGTCGGACAGGGACCTACGAGCAGTACTTC

clone size: .
D gene: .
V gene: TRBV9
J gene: TRBJ2-7
CDR3 protein: CASSPPGPRNEQYF
CDR3 DNA: TGTGCCAGCAGCCCGCCCGGACCCCGAAACGAGCAGTACTTC

clone size: .
D gene: TRBD1
V gene: TRBV2
J gene: TRBJ1-1
CDR3 protein: CASSAEGATEAFF
CDR3 DNA: TGTGCCAGCAGTGCGGAGGGGGCCACTGAAGCTTTCTTT

clone size: .
D gene: .
V gene: TRBV5-1
J gene: TRBJ2-1
CDR3 protein: CASSLGPTGGNEQFF
CDR3 DNA: TGCGCCAGCAGCTTGGGACCCACAGGAGGCAATGAGCAGTTCTTC

clone size: few
D gene: .
V gene: TRBV5-8
J gene: TRBJ2-7
CDR3 protein: CASSLSYSIYEQYF
CDR3 DNA: TGTGCCAGCAGCTTGTCATATTCGATCTACGAGCAGTACTTC

clone size: .
D gene: TRBD1
V gene: TRBV5-1
J gene: TRBJ2-1
CDR3 protein: CASEPHGTGVGNEQFF
CDR3 DNA: TGCGCCAGCGAGCCTCACGGGACAGGGGTTGGCAATGAGCAGTTCTTC

clone size: .
D gene: TRBD2
V gene: TRBV25-1
J gene: TRBJ2-2
CDR3 protein: CASSTIAGVGTGELFF
CDR3 DNA: TGTGCCAGCAGTACGATAGCGGGAGTGGGCACCGGGGAGCTGTTTTTT

clone size: .
D gene: .
V gene: TRBV7-9
J gene: TRBJ2-2
CDR3 protein: CASSLRSGDNTGELFF
CDR3 DNA: TGTGCCAGCAGCTTACGTTCCGGGGATAACACCGGGGAGCTGTTTTTT

clone size: .
D gene: .
V gene: TRBV28
J gene: TRBJ2-5
CDR3 protein: CASSVPRDGETQYF
CDR3 DNA: TGTGCCAGCAGCGTACCCAGGGACGGTGAGACCCAGTACTTC

clone size: .
D gene: .
V gene: TRBV28
J gene: TRBJ1-3
CDR3 protein: CASGLVDTIYF
CDR3 DNA: TGTGCCAGCGGCCTGGTGGACACCATATATTTT

clone size: .
D gene: TRBD1
V gene: TRBV5-8
J gene: TRBJ2-7
CDR3 protein: CASSLGGQVMGQYF
CDR3 DNA: TGTGCCAGCAGCTTGGGCGGACAGGTGATGGGGCAGTACTTC

clone size: .
D gene: TRBD1
V gene: TRBV28
J gene: TRBJ1-5
CDR3 protein: CASSRTGPSGNQPQHF
CDR3 DNA: TGTGCCAGCAGTCGGACAGGTCCAAGCGGCAATCAGCCCCAGCATTTT

clone size: .
D gene: .
V gene: TRBV11-3
J gene: TRBJ1-1
CDR3 protein: CASSLNSAAEAFF
CDR3 DNA: TGTGCCAGCAGCTTAAATTCTGCGGCTGAAGCTTTCTTT

clone size: .
D gene: .
V gene: TRBV7-9
J gene: TRBJ1-1
CDR3 protein: CASSLLGWDTEAFF
CDR3 DNA: TGTGCCAGCAGCTTACTTGGGTGGGACACTGAAGCTTTCTTT